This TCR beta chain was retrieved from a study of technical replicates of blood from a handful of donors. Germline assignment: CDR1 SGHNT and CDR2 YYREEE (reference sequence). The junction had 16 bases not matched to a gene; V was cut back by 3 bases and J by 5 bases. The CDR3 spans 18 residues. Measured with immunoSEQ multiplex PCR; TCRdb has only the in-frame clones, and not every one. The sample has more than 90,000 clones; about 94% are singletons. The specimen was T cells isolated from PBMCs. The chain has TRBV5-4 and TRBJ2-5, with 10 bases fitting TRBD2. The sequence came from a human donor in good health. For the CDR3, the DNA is TGTGCCAGCAGCTCGAGGTCATCCAGCGGGGGGGCCGGTGAGACCCAGTACTTC. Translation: CASSSRSSSGGAGETQYF.